One sample yielded the 9 T cell receptor beta chains listed below, sequenced in a study of CXCR4 blockade with PD-1 therapy in pancreatic cancer. The assay was immunoSEQ multiplex PCR, and TCRdb's table has in-frame clones only and misses some. The sample records 5,200 or so clones, 55% being singletons. The sequenced sample consisted of tumor tissue. The receptors were sampled from a human donor with pancreatic ductal adenocarcinoma.

The chain recombines TRBV19 with TRBJ1-1; D remains ambiguous. CDR1 and CDR2 from the germline V gene are LNHDA and SQIVND (reference sequence). The CDR3 runs 14 residues. Trimming left V 3 bases short and J 1 base short, with 9 bases between. The CDR3 DNA reads as TGTGCCAGTAGTATCACCGGACGGAACACTGAAGCTTTCTTT. This gives the protein CASSITGRNTEAFF.

The chain recombines TRBV14 with TRBJ2-1; possible D gene TRBD2, 7 bases. The V end was cut by 4 bases, the J end by 4 bases, with 17 bases between. This CDR3 has 16 amino acids. The germline CDR1 and CDR2 sequences are SGHDN and FVKESK. CDR3 nucleotides: TGTGCCAGCAGCCCCGATGTTGGGAGGGGGTACAATGAGCAGTTCTTC. Its protein is CASSPDVGRGYNEQFF.

The table lists this clone with a count of one. The junction departs from the called germline gene at one end, perhaps through a read error. The rearrangement links TRBV29-1 to TRBJ2-5; D is tentatively TRBD1 or TRBD2 (6 bases each). Germline V gene sequence: CDR1 SQVTM, CDR2 ANQGSEA. The CDR3 runs 15 residues. CDR3 residues: CSVVGAGHGTETQYF. In DNA, the CDR3 is TGCAGCGTTGTGGGGGCGGGACACGGGACGGAGACTCAGTACTTC.

The J gene is TRBJ2-3, the V gene TRBV18; 7 positions match TRBD1. Per the germline V gene, CDR1 is KGHSH and CDR2 is LQKENI. V was clipped by 5 bases and J by 1 base; unmatched bases: 6. The CDR3 runs to 15 residues. As DNA, the CDR3 is TGTGCCAGCTCAATCTCCGGGACAGGCACAGATACGCAGTATTTT. Translated, it gives CASSISGTGTDTQYF.

This clone was seen more than once but under ten times. The chain combines TRBV28 with TRBJ2-5, with 7 bases identical to TRBD1. The CDR3 sequence is 16 residues long. Germline trimming cut 5 bases from V and 0 bases from J; bases unmatched to any gene: 9. Germline V gives CDR1 MDHEN, CDR2 SYDVKM. The CDR3 DNA sequence: TGTGCCAGCAGTGCGTCCTCGACAGGGTACCAAGAGACCCAGTACTTC. It encodes CASSASSTGYQETQYF. The variable domain in full, completed from reference TRBV28 and TRBJ2-5, reads DVKVTQSSRYLVKRTGEKVFLECVQDMDHENMFWYRQDPGLGLRLIYFSYDVKMKEKGDIPEGYSVSREKKERFSLILESASTNQTSMYLCASSASSTGYQETQYFGPGTRLLVL.

This clone was counted once. This chain uses TRBV28 with TRBJ1-5; 8 nucleotides agree with TRBD1. Germline lookup yields CDR1 MDHEN and CDR2 SYDVKM. V was clipped by 4 bases and J by 4 bases; unmatched bases: 6. The CDR3 has 15 amino acids. The CDR3 protein is CASSWTGRRNQPQHF. CDR3 coding DNA: TGTGCCAGCAGTTGGACAGGGAGGCGAAATCAGCCCCAGCATTTT.

The rearrangement uses TRBV19 and TRBJ1-4; D possibly corresponds to TRBD1 (6 bases). V lost 6 bases and J lost 4, with 12 bases in between. The CDR3 length is 14 residues. CDR1 and CDR2 (germline): LNHDA, SQIVND (reference sequence). CDR3 in amino acids: CASRTGFGNEKLFF. DNA of the CDR3: TGTGCCAGTAGAACAGGGTTTGGTAATGAAAAACTGTTTTTT.

This clone was observed a handful of times. The rearrangement uses TRBV6-8 and TRBJ1-5, with TRBD1 matching 9 bases. Germline values: CDR1 MNHGY, CDR2 SAAAGT. The ends lost 5 bases at V and 4 bases at J; junction bases unmatched: 9. There are 16 residues in the CDR3. CDR3 in DNA: TGTGCCAGCAGTGACCAGGGGACAGGGATTAATCAGCCCCAGCATTTT. This codes for CASSDQGTGINQPQHF.

The chain has TRBV29-1 and TRBJ1-2; possibly TRBD1 for D (6 bases). In germline, CDR1 is SQVTM, CDR2 ANQGSEA. There are 15 residues in the CDR3. Trimming removed 0 bases at V and 2 bases at J, with 13 bases between. The CDR3 here is CSVEDQEGGNYGYTF. The CDR3 region has the DNA TGCAGCGTTGAAGATCAGGAGGGGGGCAACTATGGCTACACCTTC.